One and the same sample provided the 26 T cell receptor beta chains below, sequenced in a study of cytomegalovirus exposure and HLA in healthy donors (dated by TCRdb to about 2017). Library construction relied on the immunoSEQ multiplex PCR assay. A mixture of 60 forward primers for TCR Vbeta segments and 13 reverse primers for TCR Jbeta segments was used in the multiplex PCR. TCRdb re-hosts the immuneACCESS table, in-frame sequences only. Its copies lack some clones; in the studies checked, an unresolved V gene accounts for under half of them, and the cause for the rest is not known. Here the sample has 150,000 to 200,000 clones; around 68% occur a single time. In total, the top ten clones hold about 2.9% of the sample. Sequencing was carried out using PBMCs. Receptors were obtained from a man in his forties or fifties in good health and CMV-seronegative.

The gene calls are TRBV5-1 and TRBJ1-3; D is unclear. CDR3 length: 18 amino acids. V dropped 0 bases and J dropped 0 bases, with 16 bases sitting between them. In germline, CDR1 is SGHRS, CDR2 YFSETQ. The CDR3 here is CASSLGQVGMSSGNTIYF. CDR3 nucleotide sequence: TGCGCCAGCAGCTTGGGGCAGGTCGGGATGAGCTCTGGAAACACCATATATTTT.

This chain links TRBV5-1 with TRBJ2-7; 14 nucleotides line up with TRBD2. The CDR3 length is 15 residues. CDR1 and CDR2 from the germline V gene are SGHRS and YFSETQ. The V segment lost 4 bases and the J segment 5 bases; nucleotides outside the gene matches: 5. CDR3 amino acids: CASSRGLAGVNEQYF. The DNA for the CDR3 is TGCGCCAGCAGCCGGGGACTAGCGGGAGTTAACGAGCAGTACTTC.

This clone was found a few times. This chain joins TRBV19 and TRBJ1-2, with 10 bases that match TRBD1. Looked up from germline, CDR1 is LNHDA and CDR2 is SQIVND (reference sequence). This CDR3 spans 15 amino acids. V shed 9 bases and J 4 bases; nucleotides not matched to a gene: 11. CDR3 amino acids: CASPVGDRGSYGYTF. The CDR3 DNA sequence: TGTGCCAGCCCCGTGGGGGACAGGGGATCCTATGGCTACACCTTC.

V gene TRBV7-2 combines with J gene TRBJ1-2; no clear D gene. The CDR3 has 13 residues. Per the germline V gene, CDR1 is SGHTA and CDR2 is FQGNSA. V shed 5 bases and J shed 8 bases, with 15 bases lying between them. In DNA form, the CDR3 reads TGTGCCAGCAGCACGTTTCTAAGCGCAGGCTACACCTTC. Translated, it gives CASSTFLSAGYTF.

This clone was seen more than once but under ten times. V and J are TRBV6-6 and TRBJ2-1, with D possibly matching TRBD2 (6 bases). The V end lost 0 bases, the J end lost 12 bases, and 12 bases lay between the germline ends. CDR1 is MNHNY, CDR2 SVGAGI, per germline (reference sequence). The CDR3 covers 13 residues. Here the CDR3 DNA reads TGTGCCAGCAGTTACTCGATGGTGGGAGGGCAGTTCTTC. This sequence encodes CASSYSMVGGQFF.

CDR3 amino acids: CASSQRDRGPYGYTF. CDR3 bases: TGCGCCAGCAGCCAACGGGACAGGGGGCCCTATGGCTACACCTTC. The chain carries TRBV4-1 and TRBJ1-2; TRBD1 agrees at 12 bases. CDR1 is MGHRA, CDR2 YSYEKL, per germline. V was pared by 2 bases and J by 4 bases, with 2 bases of the junction left unmatched. This CDR3 region has 15 residues.

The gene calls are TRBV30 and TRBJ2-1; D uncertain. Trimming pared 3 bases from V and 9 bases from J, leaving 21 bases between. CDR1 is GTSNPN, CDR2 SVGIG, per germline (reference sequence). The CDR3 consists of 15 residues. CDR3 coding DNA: TGTGCCTGGAGCCTCATCGCCGGGTCCCTGGGTGAGCAGTTCTTC. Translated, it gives CAWSLIAGSLGEQFF.

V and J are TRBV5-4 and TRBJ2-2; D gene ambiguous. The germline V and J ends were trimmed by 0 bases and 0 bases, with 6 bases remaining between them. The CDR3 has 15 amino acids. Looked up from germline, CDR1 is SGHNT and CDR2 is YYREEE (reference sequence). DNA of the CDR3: TGTGCCAGCAGCTTGGGGTCTACGAACACCGGGGAGCTGTTTTTT. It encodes CASSLGSTNTGELFF.

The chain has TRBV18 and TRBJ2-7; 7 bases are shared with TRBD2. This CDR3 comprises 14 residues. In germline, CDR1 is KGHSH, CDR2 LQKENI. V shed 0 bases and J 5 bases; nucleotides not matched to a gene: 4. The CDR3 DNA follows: TGTGCCAGCTCACCACCGAGCGGGGACCACGAGCAGTACTTC. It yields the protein CASSPPSGDHEQYF.

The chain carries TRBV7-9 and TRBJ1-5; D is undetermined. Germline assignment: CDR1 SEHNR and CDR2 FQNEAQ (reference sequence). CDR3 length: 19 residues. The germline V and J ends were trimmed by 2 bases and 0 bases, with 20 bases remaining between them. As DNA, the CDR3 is TGTGCCAGCAGCTTAAACCCGTCTCAGTCCCTGTGTAGCAATCAGCCCCAGCATTTT. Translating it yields CASSLNPSQSLCSNQPQHF.

CDR3 DNA: TGTGCCAGCAGCTGGGGGACAGGGGTCACTGAAGCTTTCTTT. Protein: CASSWGTGVTEAFF. The chain combines TRBV5-4 with TRBJ1-1; 10 bases agree with TRBD1. The trim removed 3 bases at V and 4 bases at J, leaving 3 bases unmatched. The CDR3 has 14 amino acids. CDR1 is SGHNT, CDR2 YYREEE, per germline (reference sequence).

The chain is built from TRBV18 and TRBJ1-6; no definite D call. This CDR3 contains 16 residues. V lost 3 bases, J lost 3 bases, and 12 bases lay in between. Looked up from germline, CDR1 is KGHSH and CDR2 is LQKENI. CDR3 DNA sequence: TGTGCCAGCTCACCTATGGAAGAGCGCTATAATTCACCCCTCCACTTT. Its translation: CASSPMEERYNSPLHF.

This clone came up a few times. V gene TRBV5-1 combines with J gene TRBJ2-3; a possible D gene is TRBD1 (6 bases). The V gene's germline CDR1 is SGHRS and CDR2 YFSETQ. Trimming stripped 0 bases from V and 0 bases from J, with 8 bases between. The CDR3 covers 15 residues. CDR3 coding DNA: TGCGCCAGCAGCTTGGATAGGGGGAGCACAGATACGCAGTATTTT. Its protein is CASSLDRGSTDTQYF.

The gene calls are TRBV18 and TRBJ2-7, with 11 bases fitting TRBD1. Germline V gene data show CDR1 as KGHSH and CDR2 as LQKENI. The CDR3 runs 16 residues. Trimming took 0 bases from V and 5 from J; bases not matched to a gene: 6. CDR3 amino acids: CASSPPGDRGSHEQYF. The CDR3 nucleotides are TGTGCCAGCTCACCACCTGGGGACAGGGGGAGCCACGAGCAGTACTTC.

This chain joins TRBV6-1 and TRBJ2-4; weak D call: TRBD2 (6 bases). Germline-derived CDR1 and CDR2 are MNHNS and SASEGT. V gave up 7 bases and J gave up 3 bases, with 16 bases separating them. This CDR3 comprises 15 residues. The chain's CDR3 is CASMLGGTVKNIQYF. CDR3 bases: TGTGCCAGCATGTTAGGAGGGACTGTCAAAAACATTCAGTACTTC.

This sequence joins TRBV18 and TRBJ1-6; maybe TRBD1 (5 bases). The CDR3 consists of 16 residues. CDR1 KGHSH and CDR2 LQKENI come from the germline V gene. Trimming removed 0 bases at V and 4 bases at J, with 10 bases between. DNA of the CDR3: TGTGCCAGCTCACCACCCTCGGGGGGATATAATTCACCCCTCCACTTT. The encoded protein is CASSPPSGGYNSPLHF.

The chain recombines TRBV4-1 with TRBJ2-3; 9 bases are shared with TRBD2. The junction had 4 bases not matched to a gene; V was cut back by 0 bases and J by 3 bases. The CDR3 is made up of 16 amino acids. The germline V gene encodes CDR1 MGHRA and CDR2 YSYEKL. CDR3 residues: CASSQEAAGGTDTQYF. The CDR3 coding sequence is TGCGCCAGCAGCCAAGAGGCGGCGGGAGGGACAGATACGCAGTATTTT.

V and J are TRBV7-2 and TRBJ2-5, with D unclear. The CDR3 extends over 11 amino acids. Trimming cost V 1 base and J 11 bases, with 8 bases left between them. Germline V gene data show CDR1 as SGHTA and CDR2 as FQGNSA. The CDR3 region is CASSLGPQQYF. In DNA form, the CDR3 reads TGTGCCAGCAGCTTAGGCCCTCAGCAGTACTTC.

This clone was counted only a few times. The CDR3 DNA reads as TGTGCCAGCCGGGAGGGGGGCACAGATACGCAGTATTTT. Its translation is CASREGGTDTQYF. This chain joins TRBV28 and TRBJ2-3; 8 positions match TRBD2. V dropped 8 bases and J dropped 1; count of bases not matched to a gene: 2. The CDR3 covers 13 residues. Germline loops: CDR1 MDHEN, CDR2 SYDVKM.

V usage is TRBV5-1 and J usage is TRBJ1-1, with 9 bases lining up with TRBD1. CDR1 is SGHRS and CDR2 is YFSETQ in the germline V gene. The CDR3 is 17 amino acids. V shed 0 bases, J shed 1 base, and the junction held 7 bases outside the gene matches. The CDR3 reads CASSLAPKDRGNTEAFF. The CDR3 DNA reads TGCGCCAGCAGCTTGGCTCCCAAGGACAGGGGGAACACTGAAGCTTTCTTT.

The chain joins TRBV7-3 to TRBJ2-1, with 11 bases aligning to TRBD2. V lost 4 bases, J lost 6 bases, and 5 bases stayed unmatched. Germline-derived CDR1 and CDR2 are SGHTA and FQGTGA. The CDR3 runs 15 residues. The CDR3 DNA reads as TGTGCCAGCAGCTGGGGACTAGCGGCACCCAATGAGCAGTTCTTC. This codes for CASSWGLAAPNEQFF.

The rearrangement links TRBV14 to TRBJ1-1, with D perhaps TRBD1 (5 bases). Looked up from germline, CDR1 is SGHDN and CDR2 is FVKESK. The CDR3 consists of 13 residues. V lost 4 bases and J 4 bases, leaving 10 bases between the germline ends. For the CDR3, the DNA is TGTGCCAGCAGCCGCCCCGGGGGCACTGAAGCTTTCTTT. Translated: CASSRPGGTEAFF.

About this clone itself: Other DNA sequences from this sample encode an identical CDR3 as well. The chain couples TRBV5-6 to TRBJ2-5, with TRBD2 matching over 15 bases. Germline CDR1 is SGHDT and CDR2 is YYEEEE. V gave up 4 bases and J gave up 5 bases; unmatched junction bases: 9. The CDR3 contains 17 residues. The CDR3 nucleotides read TGTGCCAGCAGCCTACCGGGACTAGCGGGGGGTGGTGAGACCCAGTACTTC. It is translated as CASSLPGLAGGGETQYF.

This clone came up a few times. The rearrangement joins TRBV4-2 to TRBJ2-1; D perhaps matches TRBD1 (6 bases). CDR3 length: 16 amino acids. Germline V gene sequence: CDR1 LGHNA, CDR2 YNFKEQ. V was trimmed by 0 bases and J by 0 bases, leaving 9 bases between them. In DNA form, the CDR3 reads TGTGCCAGCAGCCAAGAAGGACAGATCTCCTACAATGAGCAGTTCTTC. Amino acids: CASSQEGQISYNEQFF.

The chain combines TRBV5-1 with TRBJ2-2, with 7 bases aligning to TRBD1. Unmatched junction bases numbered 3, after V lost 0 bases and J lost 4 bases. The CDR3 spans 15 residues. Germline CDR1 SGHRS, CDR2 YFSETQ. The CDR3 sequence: CASSLDTGATGELFF. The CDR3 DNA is TGCGCCAGCAGCTTGGACACAGGGGCCACCGGGGAGCTGTTTTTT.

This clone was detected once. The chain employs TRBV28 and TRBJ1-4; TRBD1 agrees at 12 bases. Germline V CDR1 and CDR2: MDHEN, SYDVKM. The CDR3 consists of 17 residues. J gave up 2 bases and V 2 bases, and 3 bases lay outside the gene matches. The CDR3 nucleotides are TGTGCCAGCAGTTTAGGGACAGGGGGCCTGACTAATGAAAAACTGTTTTTT. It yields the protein CASSLGTGGLTNEKLFF.